Given below is one T cell receptor beta chain in context. The CDR3 consists of 15 residues. The germline V gene encodes CDR1 LGHNA and CDR2 YSLEER. Trimming removed 1 base at V and 3 bases at J, with 10 bases between. The data were produced by immunoSEQ multiplex PCR, yet TCRdb's version contains in-frame clones alone and is incomplete. The sample carries roughly 160,000 clones, approximately 85% recorded once. This record comes from a study of blood T cell repertoires in COVID-19. Background on the study: The study drew acute and convalescent COVID-19 samples from the United States, Italy and Spain. The analysed material was cDNA or gDNA that came from T cells, B-cell-depleted T cells, or PBMCs.

The sequenced sample consisted of peripheral blood. This chain connects TRBV4-3 to TRBJ1-5, with D uncertain. This sequence was found in a man aged 35-49 years with acute or convalescent COVID-19. Here the CDR3 reads CASSQVHIANQPQHF. The CDR3 DNA is TGCGCCAGCAGCCAAGTACACATCGCCAATCAGCCCCAGCATTTT.